The clone carrying this TCR beta chain has just one count. Its antigen is unknown. The sample belongs to a study of cytomegalovirus exposure and HLA in healthy donors. The study, taken as a whole, reports: Excluded: some indistinguishable V segments such as TRBV6-2 and TRBV6-3.

The CDR3 totals 12 residues. The V end lost 2 bases, the J end lost 5 bases, and 6 bases lay between the germline ends. The germline V gene encodes CDR1 MNHNY and CDR2 SVGAGI (reference sequence). PCR involved 60 Vbeta and 13 Jbeta primers. TCRdb's table, derived via immunoSEQ multiplex PCR, lists solely in-frame clones and lacks some. Among 100,000 to 150,000 clones listed, approximately 83% were seen once. The sequenced sample consisted of PBMCs. The rearrangement uses TRBV6-6 and TRBJ1-1; D not certain. The receptor comes from a girl between 2 and 10 years old in good health and CMV-seronegative. The CDR3 sequence is CASSYDRTEAFF. CDR3 in DNA: TGTGCCAGCAGTTACGATCGGACTGAAGCTTTCTTT.